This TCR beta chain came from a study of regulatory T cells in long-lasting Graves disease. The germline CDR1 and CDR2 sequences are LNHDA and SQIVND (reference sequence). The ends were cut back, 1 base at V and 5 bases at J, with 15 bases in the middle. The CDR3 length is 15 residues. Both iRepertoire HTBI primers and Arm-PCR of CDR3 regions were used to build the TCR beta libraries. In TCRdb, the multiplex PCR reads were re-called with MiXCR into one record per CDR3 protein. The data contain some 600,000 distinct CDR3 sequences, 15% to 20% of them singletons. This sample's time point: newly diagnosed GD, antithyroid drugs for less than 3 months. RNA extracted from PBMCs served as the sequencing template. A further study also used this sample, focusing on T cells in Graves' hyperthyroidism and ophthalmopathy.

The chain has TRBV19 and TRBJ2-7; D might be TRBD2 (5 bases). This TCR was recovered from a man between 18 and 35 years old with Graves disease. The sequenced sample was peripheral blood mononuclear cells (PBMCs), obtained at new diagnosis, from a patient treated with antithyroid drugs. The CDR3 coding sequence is TGTGCCAGTAGTATAGCCCCGAATCCCGGGGACGAGCAGTACTTC. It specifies CASSIAPNPGDEQYF.